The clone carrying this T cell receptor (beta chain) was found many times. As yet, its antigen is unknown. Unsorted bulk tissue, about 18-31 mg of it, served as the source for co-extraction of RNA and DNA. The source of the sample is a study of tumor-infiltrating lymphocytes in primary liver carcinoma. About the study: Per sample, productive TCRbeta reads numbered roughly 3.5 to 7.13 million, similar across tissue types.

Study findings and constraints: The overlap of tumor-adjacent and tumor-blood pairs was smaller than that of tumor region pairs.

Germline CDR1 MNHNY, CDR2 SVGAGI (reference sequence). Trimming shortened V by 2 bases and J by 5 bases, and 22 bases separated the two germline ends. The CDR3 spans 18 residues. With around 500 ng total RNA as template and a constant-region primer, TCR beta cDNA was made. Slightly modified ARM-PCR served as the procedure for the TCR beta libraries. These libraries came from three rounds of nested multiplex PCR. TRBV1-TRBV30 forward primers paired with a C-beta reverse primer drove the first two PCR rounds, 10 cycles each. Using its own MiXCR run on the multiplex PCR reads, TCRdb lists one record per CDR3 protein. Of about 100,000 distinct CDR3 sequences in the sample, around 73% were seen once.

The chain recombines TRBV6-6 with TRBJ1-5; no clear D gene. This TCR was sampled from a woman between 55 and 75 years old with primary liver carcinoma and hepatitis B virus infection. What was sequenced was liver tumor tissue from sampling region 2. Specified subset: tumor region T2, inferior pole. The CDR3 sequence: CASSYTAPAGREDQPQHF. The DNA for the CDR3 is TGTGCCAGCAGTTACACAGCCCCGGCGGGTCGAGAGGATCAGCCCCAGCATTTT.